The sequence of this T cell receptor (beta chain) was determined in a study of a mutant IDH1 vaccine in newly diagnosed glioma. Study-level background: Among treated patients, around 60% were male and approximately 40% female, and mean age was approximately 40 years.

Germline loops: CDR1 MNHEY, CDR2 SVGAGI. V was shortened by 5 bases and J by 3 bases, with 8 bases between the two germline ends. The CDR3 totals 12 residues. Here immunoSEQ multiplex PCR was the method, and the copy in TCRdb shows in-frame clones only, minus some. Here the sample spans under 45,000 clones, about 76% being singletons. The sample holds a few counts of this clone. Its antigen remains unknown. Notes on the study in general: Variations in leading peripheral T cell clonotypes appeared to have no connection with pseudoprogression.

Time point specified: week 23, last vaccination. With topical imiquimod, each dose of the vaccine consisted of 300 ug of mutant IDH1 20-mer peptide. This material consisted of PBMCs, taken from a glioma patient whose treatment included an IDH1 peptide vaccine. The source is a man aged 50 to 59 with glioma. V and J are TRBV6-5 and TRBJ2-7; tentatively, D is TRBD1 (6 bases). The CDR3 DNA reads as TGTGCCAGCAGTGAACAGGGCTACGAGCAGTACTTC. This translates into CASSEQGYEQYF.